Each of the 5 T cell receptor beta chains below was sequenced from the same sample in a study of blood T cell repertoires in COVID-19. Generated by immunoSEQ multiplex PCR, the TCRdb table keeps only in-frame clones and is missing some. This table has some 290,000 clones, 89% appearing once. The sample taken for sequencing was PBMCs or T cells enriched from blood (not recorded which). All receptors derive from a woman aged 25 to 39 who had recovered from COVID-19.

The rearrangement links TRBV11-2 to TRBJ1-2, with D unresolved. The CDR3 length is 15 residues. V was trimmed by 4 bases and J by 7 bases, leaving 19 bases between them. Germline-derived CDR1 and CDR2 are SGHAT and FQNNGV. The CDR3 DNA follows: TGTGCCAGCAGCTCGTACCGTGGCCCACGAACTGGCTACACCTTC. Its translation is CASSSYRGPRTGYTF.

V usage is TRBV6-5 and J usage is TRBJ2-7; possible D gene TRBD1, 6 bases. Germline V lookup: CDR1 MNHEY, CDR2 SVGAGI. The V gene lost 2 bases and the J gene lost 2 bases, with 7 bases spanning the gap. This CDR3 is 13 amino acids long. The CDR3 DNA reads as TGTGCCAGCAGTTACGCAGGGGCCTACGAGCAGTACTTC. It codes for CASSYAGAYEQYF.

V gene TRBV7-9 combines with J gene TRBJ2-2; 8 bases match TRBD1. This CDR3 is built from 13 residues. V dropped 8 bases and J dropped 6; count of bases not matched to a gene: 5. Germline CDR1 SEHNR, CDR2 FQNEAQ (reference sequence). As DNA, the CDR3 is TGTGCCAGCCCGACAGGGGAATCCGGGGAGCTGTTTTTT. This gives the protein CASPTGESGELFF.

The chain recombines TRBV9 with TRBJ1-5; TRBD1 aligns across 7 bases. After removal of 4 bases from V and 3 bases from J, the junction contained 7 bases not matched to a gene. The germline gives CDR1 SGDLS, CDR2 YYNGEE. CDR3 length: 15 residues. Here the CDR3 DNA reads TGTGCCAGCAGCCACGGGACAGACATCAATCAGCCCCAGCATTTT. Amino acids: CASSHGTDINQPQHF.

The chain combines TRBV27 with TRBJ1-2, with a tentative D call TRBD1 (6 bases). The V end was cut by 5 bases, the J end by 4 bases, with 14 bases between. Germline V gives CDR1 MNHEY, CDR2 SMNVEV (reference sequence). The CDR3 runs to 14 residues. The CDR3 sequence is CASSVGGTVYGYTF. The CDR3 DNA follows: TGTGCCAGCAGTGTAGGGGGAACAGTCTATGGCTACACCTTC.